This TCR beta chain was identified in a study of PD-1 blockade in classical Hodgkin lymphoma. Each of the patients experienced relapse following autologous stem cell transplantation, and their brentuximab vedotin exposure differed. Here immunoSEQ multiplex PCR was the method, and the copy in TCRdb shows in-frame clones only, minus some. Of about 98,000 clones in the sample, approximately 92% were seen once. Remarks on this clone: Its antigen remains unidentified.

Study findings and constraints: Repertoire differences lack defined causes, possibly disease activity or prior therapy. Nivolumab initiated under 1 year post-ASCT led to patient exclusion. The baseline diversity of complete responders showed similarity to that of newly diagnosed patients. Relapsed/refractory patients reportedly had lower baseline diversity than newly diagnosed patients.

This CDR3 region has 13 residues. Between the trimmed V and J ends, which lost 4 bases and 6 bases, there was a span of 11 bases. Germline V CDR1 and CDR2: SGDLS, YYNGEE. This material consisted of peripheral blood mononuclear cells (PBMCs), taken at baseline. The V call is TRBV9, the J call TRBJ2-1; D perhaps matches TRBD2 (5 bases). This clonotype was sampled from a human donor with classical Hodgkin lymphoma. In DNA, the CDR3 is TGTGCCAGCAGCCCTACTAGAATCAATGAGCAGTTCTTC. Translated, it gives CASSPTRINEQFF.